This record covers a single T cell receptor beta chain. Antigen: not known. This sample was included in a study of cytomegalovirus exposure and HLA in healthy donors. Study-wide results and caveats: According to a subsequent analysis, TCR clusters identified in the first cohort showed a tendency to co-occur across the 120 validation repertoires. TCR beta chains numbering roughly 150 were designated cytomegalovirus-associated. The study found most TCR sequences rare, yet found some public TCRs in many donors. As was reported, the classifier diagnosed cytomegalovirus status with high specificity and sensitivity.

Germline values: CDR1 PRHDT, CDR2 FYEKMQ (reference sequence). Losses at the gene ends were 1 base for V and 1 base for J; bases not matched to a gene: 1. There are 17 residues in the CDR3. Assay: immunoSEQ multiplex PCR; the TCRdb copy retains only in-frame clones and omits some. The sample has tens of thousands of clones; approximately 93% are singletons. The chain carries TRBV13 and TRBJ2-3; 14 nucleotides match TRBD2. The material sequenced was PBMCs. The receptor's source is a woman between 18 and 29 years old in good health and CMV-seronegative. The CDR3 DNA reads as TGTGCCAGCAGCTTAGTGGGACTAGCGGGAGGCACAGATACGCAGTATTTT. It specifies CASSLVGLAGGTDTQYF.